This T cell receptor beta chain stems from a study of CD8 T cells in ankylosing spondylitis. Study-level findings and limits: Clones that were linked to disease were CD8+ and were relatively rare in peripheral blood. Existing reports had already noted some motif variants in reactive arthritis synovial fluid and blood. Blood of patients with ankylosing spondylitis appeared to be characterized by a TCR beta motif of several highly homologous variants.

CDR3 length: 12 amino acids. Germline V gene data show CDR1 as SEHNR and CDR2 as FQNEAQ (reference sequence). V lost 1 base, J lost 5 bases, and 6 bases lay in between. This clonotype was seen ten or more times. The antigen remains undetermined. Libraries for TCR beta were made by quantitative 5'-RACE with molecular barcodes. Each CDR3 protein gets one entry after TCRdb re-called the 5' RACE reads with MiXCR. The data hold some 300,000 distinct CDR3 sequences, with roughly 20% observed a single time. The clonotype comes from a female donor with ankylosing spondylitis or in good health (not recorded which). This chain links TRBV7-9 with TRBJ2-7; the D is unclear. Sequenced sample: blood, either unsorted or a sorted T cell fraction (not recorded which). This CDR3 is CASSLGRDEQYF. In DNA, the CDR3 is TGTGCCAGCAGCTTAGGCCGGGACGAGCAGTACTTC.